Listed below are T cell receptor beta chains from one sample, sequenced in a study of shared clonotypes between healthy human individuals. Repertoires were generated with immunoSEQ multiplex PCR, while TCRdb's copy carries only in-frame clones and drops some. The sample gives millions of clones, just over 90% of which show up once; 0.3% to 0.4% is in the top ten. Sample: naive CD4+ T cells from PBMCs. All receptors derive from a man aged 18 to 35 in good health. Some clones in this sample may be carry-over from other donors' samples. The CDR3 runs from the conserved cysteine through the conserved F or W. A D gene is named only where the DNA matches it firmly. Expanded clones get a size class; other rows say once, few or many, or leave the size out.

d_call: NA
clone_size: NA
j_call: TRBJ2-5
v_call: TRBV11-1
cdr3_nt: TGTGCCAGCAGTGCCCCTGGGGCTTGGGACGGGACCCAGTACTTC
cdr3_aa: CASSAPGAWDGTQYF

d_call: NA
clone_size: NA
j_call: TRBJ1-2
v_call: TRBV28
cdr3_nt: TGTGCCAGCAGTTTATCTGCAGGGCTCGGCTATGGCTACACCTTC
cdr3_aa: CASSLSAGLGYGYTF

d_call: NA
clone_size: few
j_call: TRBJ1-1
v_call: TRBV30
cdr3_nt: TGTGCCTGGAGTGCCCAGGACGGTGAAGCTTTCTTT
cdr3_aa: CAWSAQDGEAFF

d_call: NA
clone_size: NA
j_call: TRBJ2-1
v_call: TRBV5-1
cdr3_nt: TGCGCCAGCAGCTTATATAGATTAGTCAATGAGCAGTTCTTC
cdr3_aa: CASSLYRLVNEQFF

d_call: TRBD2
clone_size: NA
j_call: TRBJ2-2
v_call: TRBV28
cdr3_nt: TGTGCCAGCAGTTTAGCGGGAGGTGGCACCGGGGAGCTGTTTTTT
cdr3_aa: CASSLAGGGTGELFF

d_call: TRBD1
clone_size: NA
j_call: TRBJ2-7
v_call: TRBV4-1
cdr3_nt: TGCGCCAGCAGCCAATTTTCGACAGGGGTAGTATACGAGCAGTACTTC
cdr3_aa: CASSQFSTGVVYEQYF

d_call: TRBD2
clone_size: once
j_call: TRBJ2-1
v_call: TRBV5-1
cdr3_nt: TGCGCCAGCAGACCGAGCGGGACTAACAATGAGCAGTTCTTC
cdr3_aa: CASRPSGTNNEQFF

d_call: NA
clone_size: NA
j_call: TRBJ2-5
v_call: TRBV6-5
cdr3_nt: TGTGCCAGCATAGGGCCAGGACAAGAGACCCAGTACTTC
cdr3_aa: CASIGPGQETQYF

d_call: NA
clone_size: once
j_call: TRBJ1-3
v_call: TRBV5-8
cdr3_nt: TGTGCCAGCAGCACCCCGGCCGGCCGCTCTGGAAACACCATATATTTT
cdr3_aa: CASSTPAGRSGNTIYF

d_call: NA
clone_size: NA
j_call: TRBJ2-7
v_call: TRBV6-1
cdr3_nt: TGTGCCAGCAGTGACAACCCCTTCTACGAGCAGTACTTC
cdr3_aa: CASSDNPFYEQYF

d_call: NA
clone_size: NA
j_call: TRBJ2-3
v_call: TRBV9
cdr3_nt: TGTGCCAGCAGCGTATGGGGGGGCACAGATACGCAGTATTTT
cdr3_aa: CASSVWGGTDTQYF

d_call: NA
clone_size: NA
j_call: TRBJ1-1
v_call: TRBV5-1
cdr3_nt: TGCGCCAGCAGCGCGGATGGGGTTTCGCTGACTGAAGCTTTCTTT
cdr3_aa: CASSADGVSLTEAFF

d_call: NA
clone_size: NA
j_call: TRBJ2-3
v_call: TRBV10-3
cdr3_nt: TGTGCCACCGGGAACGGGAGCGCAGTCGATACGCAGTATTTT
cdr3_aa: CATGNGSAVDTQYF

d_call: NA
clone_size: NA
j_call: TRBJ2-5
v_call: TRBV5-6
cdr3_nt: TGTGCCAGCAGCTTGACGCGATTGGAGTTAGAGACCCAGTACTTC
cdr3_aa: CASSLTRLELETQYF

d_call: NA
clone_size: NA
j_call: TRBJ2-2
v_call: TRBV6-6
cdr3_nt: TGTGCCAGCAGTTACTCAGTGGGGGCGAACACCGGGGAGCTGTTTTTT
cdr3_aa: CASSYSVGANTGELFF

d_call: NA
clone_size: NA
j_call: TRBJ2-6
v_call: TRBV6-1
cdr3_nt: TGTGCCAGCAGTGAAGTACGGAGGTTTTTCTCTGGGGCCAACGTCCTGACTTTC
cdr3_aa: CASSEVRRFFSGANVLTF

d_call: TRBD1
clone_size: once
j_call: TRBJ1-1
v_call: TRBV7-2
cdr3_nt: TGTGCCAGCAGCTTTGGACAGGGGGTCGCTTTCTTT
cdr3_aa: CASSFGQGVAFF

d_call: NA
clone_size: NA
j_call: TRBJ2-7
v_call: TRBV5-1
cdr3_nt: TGCGCCAGCAGTCAAGGAACCTCCTACGAGCAGTACTTC
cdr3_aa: CASSQGTSYEQYF

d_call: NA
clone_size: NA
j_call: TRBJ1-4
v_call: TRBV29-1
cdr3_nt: TGCAGCGTTGAGGGGGGGACGGCAACTAATGAAAAACTGTTTTTT
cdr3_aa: CSVEGGTATNEKLFF

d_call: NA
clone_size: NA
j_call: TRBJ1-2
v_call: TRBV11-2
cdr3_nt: TGTGCCAGCAGCCAAGCGGACAGCTCTAACTATGGCTACACCTTC
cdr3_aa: CASSQADSSNYGYTF

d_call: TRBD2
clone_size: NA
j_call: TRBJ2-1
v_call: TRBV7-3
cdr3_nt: TGTGCCAGCAGCTTAAGCGGGGGGCATAAGAACAATGAGCAGTTCTTC
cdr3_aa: CASSLSGGHKNNEQFF

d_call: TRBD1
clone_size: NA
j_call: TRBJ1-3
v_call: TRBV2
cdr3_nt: TGTGCCAGCAGTTTGGGAGCAGGGGGCTCTGGAAACACCATATATTTT
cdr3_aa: CASSLGAGGSGNTIYF

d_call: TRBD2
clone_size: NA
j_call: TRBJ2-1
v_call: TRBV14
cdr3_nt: TGTGCCAGCAGCCGGTTGACGGGAGGTGGCTCCTACAATGAGCAGTTCTTC
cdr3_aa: CASSRLTGGGSYNEQFF

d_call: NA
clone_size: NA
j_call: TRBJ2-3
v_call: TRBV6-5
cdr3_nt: TGTGCCAGCAGATTCACAGATACGCAGTATTTT
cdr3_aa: CASRFTDTQYF

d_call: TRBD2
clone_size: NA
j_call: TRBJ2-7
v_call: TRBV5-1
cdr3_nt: TGCGCCAGCAGCCCGACTCGGGGGGTCCACGAGCAGTACTTC
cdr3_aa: CASSPTRGVHEQYF

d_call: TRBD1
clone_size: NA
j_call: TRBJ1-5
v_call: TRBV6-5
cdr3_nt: TGTGCCAGCAGACCGGACAGGGGGCTACAGCCCCAGCATTTT
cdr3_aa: CASRPDRGLQPQHF

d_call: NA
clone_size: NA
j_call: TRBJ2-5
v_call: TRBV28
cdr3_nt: TGTGCCAGCAGTAAACTAGACCCCGGGAAGCAGACCCAGTACTTC
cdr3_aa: CASSKLDPGKQTQYF

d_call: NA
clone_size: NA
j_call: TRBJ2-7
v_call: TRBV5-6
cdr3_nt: TGTGCCAGCAGTATCTCCCATAGCGGCTCCTACGAGCAGTACTTC
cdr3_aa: CASSISHSGSYEQYF

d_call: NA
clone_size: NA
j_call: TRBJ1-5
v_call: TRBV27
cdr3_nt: TGTGCCAGCAGACACGGTAATCAGCCCCAGCATTTT
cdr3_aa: CASRHGNQPQHF

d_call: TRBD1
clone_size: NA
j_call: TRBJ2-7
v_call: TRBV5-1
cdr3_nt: TGCGCCAGCAGCCAAATTGGACAGGGGGCAAACGAGCAGTACTTC
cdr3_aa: CASSQIGQGANEQYF

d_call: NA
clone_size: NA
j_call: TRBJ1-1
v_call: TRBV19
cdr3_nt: TGTGCCAGTAGTATTTACCCCACTAACACTGAAGCTTTCTTT
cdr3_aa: CASSIYPTNTEAFF

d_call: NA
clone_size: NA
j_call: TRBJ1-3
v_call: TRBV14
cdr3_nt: TGTGCCAGCAGCCCCAGACGGAACTCTGGAAACACCATATATTTT
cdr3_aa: CASSPRRNSGNTIYF

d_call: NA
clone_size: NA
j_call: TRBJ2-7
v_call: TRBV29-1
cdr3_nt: TGCAGCGTTGTCAGGGGTCCCTACGAGCAGTACTTC
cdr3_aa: CSVVRGPYEQYF

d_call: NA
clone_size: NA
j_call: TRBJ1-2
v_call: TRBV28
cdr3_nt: TGTGCCAGCAGTTTAAGGGCAGACTATGGCTACACCTTC
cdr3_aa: CASSLRADYGYTF

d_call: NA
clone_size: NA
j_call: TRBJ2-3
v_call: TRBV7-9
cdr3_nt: TGTGCCAGCAGCCATATAGGAGGGTTCGGCACAGATACGCAGTATTTT
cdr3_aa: CASSHIGGFGTDTQYF

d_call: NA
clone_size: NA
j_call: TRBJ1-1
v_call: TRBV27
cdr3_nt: TGTGCCAGCAGTTTATTGGCAGCGAGAGGGGACACTGAAGCTTTCTTT
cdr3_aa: CASSLLAARGDTEAFF

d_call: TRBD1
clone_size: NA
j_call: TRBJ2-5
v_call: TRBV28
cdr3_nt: TGTGCCAGCGGTCGGACAGGGGGGTTAGAGACCCAGTACTTC
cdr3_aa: CASGRTGGLETQYF

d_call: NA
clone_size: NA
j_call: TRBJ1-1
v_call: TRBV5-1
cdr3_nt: TGCGCCAGCAGCCTGGGGTTCGGCACTGAAGCTTTCTTT
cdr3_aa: CASSLGFGTEAFF

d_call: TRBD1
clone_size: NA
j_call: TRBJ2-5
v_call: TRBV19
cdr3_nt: TGTGCCAGTAGTCCGATGATTGGGACAGGCCAAGAGACCCAGTACTTC
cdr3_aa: CASSPMIGTGQETQYF

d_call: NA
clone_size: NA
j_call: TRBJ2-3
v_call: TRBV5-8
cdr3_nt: TGTGCCAGCAGCCCTATTGGGGGGCGGACAGATACGCAGTATTTT
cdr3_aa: CASSPIGGRTDTQYF

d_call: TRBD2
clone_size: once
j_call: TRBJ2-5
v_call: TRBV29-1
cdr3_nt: TGCAGCGTCCGGGTCGGCACGGGGGGGGGAGAGACCCAGTACTTC
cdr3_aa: CSVRVGTGGGETQYF

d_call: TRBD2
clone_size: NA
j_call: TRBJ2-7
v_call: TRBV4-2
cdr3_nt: TGTGCCAGCAGCCAACTAGCGGGCGCGCTAACGGGGGACGAGCAGTACTTC
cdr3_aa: CASSQLAGALTGDEQYF